Listed below are T cell receptor beta chains from one sample, sequenced in a study of blood T cells in healthy people across ages. From the 5' RACE reads, TCRdb called clonotypes with MiXCR, one entry per CDR3 protein. Found here are some 930,000 distinct CDR3 sequences, around 29% of them singletons; the top ten hold roughly 10%. The same specimen was also included in a second study, on T cells of mothers and their children.

The material sequenced was blood. Receptor source: a middle-aged woman in good health. Both conserved end residues are trimmed from each CDR3. The order of the fields is CDR3 length, V gene, J gene, CDR3 protein.

>9|TRBV4-3|TRBJ2-3
ASSQGATQY
>11|TRBV4-3|TRBJ2-7
ASGQGLSYEQY
>12|TRBV7-2|TRBJ1-1
ASSDYRANTEAF
>14|TRBV7-2|TRBJ2-7
ASSLVGQGKDYEQY
>12|TRBV5-4|TRBJ2-7
ASSPPNGQYGQY
>12|TRBV20-1|TRBJ2-5
SASLTTGTKTQY
>17|TRBV7-3|TRBJ2-3
ASSSWGPLAGGSTDTQY
>10|TRBV20-1|TRBJ1-2
SAQGHGGGYT
>12|TRBV14|TRBJ2-5
ASSSHSGEETQY
>15|TRBV7-9|TRBJ1-2
ASSLGPQRGGNYGYT
>12|TRBV4-3|TRBJ1-1
ASSQTGANTEAF
>10|TRBV12-3/TRBV12-4|TRBJ2-1
ASRTGGGEQF
>16|TRBV12-3/TRBV12-4|TRBJ2-7
ASTTITPPSRENYEQY
>14|TRBV5-1|TRBJ2-3
ASSKGLASWRDTQY
>14|TRBV2|TRBJ2-7
ASNGLAGASSYEQY
>12|TRBV7-3|TRBJ2-1
ASSPTRLAGGQF
>16|TRBV6-2/TRBV6-3|TRBJ2-1
ASSYSHLGGHSGNEQF
>11|TRBV5-1|TRBJ1-6
ASSLADGSPLH
>12|TRBV7-9|TRBJ2-7
ASSLLDDSYEQY
>10|TRBV24-1|TRBJ1-5
ATSDQNQPQH
>13|TRBV12-3/TRBV12-4|TRBJ1-5
ASSRTGFSNQPQH
>16|TRBV20-1|TRBJ2-6
SARRSGTGLGGANVLT
>16|TRBV27|TRBJ1-4
ASSPLSTVAATNEKLF
>17|TRBV4-1|TRBJ2-5
ASSQPLDYPPTYKETQY
>11|TRBV19|TRBJ2-7
ASSKLTGYEQY
>12|TRBV12-3/TRBV12-4|TRBJ2-3
ASTEGGPTDTQY
>14|TRBV12-3/TRBV12-4|TRBJ1-6
ASRFLQGTYNSPLH
>13|TRBV7-2|TRBJ2-7
ASSPLGGRAYEQY
>12|TRBV11-2|TRBJ1-2
ASSSDRLSHGYT
>16|TRBV5-1|TRBJ1-1
ASSLSSVKGSFFSEAF
>8|TRBV20-1|TRBJ2-7
SATNYEQY
>9|TRBV15|.
APSISHEQY
>11|TRBV5-1|TRBJ2-1
ASSLGGYNEQF
>12|TRBV9|TRBJ1-1
ASSVGPVNTEAF
>13|TRBV15|TRBJ2-7
ATSRDTGVLYEQY
>15|TRBV14|TRBJ2-3
ASSQGPGLQITDTQY
>11|TRBV7-9|TRBJ2-7
ASSLDSSYEQY
>11|TRBV29-1|TRBJ2-2
SVTGLDTGERF
>13|TRBV12-3/TRBV12-4|TRBJ2-3
ASSSRTSGSNTQY
>12|TRBV2|TRBJ2-7
ASRRRDSSYEQY
>15|TRBV7-2|TRBJ2-6
ASPGGRYRSGANVLT
>10|TRBV12-3/TRBV12-4|TRBJ2-1
ASSPQASEQF
>12|TRBV4-1|TRBJ2-1
ASSHRTRDWGQF
>11|TRBV29-1|TRBJ2-6
SVSDRGANVLT
>10|TRBV28|TRBJ1-3
ASSSLGNTIY
>14|TRBV7-2|TRBJ1-2
ASSWTGTGTNYGYT
>12|TRBV18|TRBJ1-1
ASSFGQGGLEAF
>13|TRBV7-9|TRBJ2-1
TSSFTGGGYNEQF
>15|TRBV24-1|TRBJ2-2
ATSDLTGAAGAGELF
>12|TRBV4-3|TRBJ2-1
ASSRGTGNNEQF
>13|TRBV27|TRBJ1-6
ASSLNPRANSPLH
>10|TRBV6-2/TRBV6-3|TRBJ2-7
ATTGGTYEQY